This paragraph covers one T cell receptor (beta chain) sequence. The antigen remains unidentified. Template switching added UMIs carrying a 6-nucleotide sample barcode. TCRdb derives one entry per CDR3 protein from the 5' RACE reads, leaving out DNA. In total, the table holds more than 350,000 distinct CDR3 sequences. The data derive from a study of monozygotic twins with inflammatory bowel disease. Study-wide results and caveats: Variability in patient repertoires may have come partly from differing immunosuppressive treatments. IBD-affected twins scored below their healthy co-twins in TCRbeta diversity (inverse Simpson). Healthy twins showed more clonotype sharing with others than IBD patients, especially patients with disease activity.

This CDR3 contains 13 residues. CDR1 is SQVTM, CDR2 ANQGSEA, per germline. This clonotype originated in a human donor with ulcerative colitis or Crohn's disease, or a healthy co-twin of an affected twin (not recorded which). The specimen was blood. The chain couples TRBV29-1 to TRBJ1-2; as DNA is missing, the TRBD1 call by TCRdb cannot be tested. This CDR3 is CSVARGTGKGYTF.